The T cell receptor beta chain under discussion was sequenced for a study of human T cells and chemical hapten exposure. In TCRdb, the RACE reads were re-called with MiXCR into one record per CDR3 protein. Of over 150,000 distinct CDR3 sequences listed, roughly 26% are singletons. The table lists this clonotype with a few counts. Sample time point: patch test 3, about 24 weeks after DPC sensitization. Treatment specified: therapeutic diphenylcyclopropenone sensitization with weekly scalp DPC. This clonotype was sampled from a woman aged 18-30 years with alopecia areata. Some clones in this sample may be carry-over from other donors' samples. This sample comprised whole blood, obtained in connection with sensitization to the hapten diphenylcyclopropenone (DPC).

The CDR3 protein is CASSLITGSRNSPLHF. CDR3 bases: TGTGCCAGCAGCCTCATCACGGGTAGCCGGAATTCACCCCTCCACTTT. V and J are TRBV7-9 and TRBJ1-6; D unclear. V lost 5 bases to trimming and J lost 7 bases, with 18 bases between them. The CDR3 runs 16 residues. The germline V gene encodes CDR1 SEHNR and CDR2 FQNEAQ (reference sequence).